The 23 T cell receptor beta chains in this list originate from one sample, sequenced in a study of beta chain features in type 1 diabetes. Reverse transcribing all isolated RNA meant expressed TCRB transcripts were sequenced. Using immunoSEQ multiplex PCR, the repertoire was profiled, and TCRdb retains in-frame clones only, with some absent. The sample records just under 150,000 clones, 8% to 13% being singletons. Input material: naive CD4+ T cells from blood. These receptor sequences come from a man aged 18 to 35 in good health.

This clone was seen only a few times. V is TRBV6-6 and J is TRBJ2-7; weak D call: TRBD2 (5 bases). In germline, CDR1 is MNHNY, CDR2 SVGAGI (reference sequence). V lost 5 bases and J lost 1, with 12 bases in between. There are 14 residues in the CDR3. DNA of the CDR3: TGTGCCAGCAGTAAAAGGGAGTTATCCTACGAGCAGTACTTC. Its protein is CASSKRELSYEQYF.

This clone has a handful of counts. The chain combines TRBV19 with TRBJ2-5, with 7 nucleotides matching TRBD2. This CDR3 spans 14 amino acids. The germline V gene has CDR1 LNHDA and CDR2 SQIVND (reference sequence). The V and J ends lost 3 bases and 5 bases, in that order; junction bases with no gene match: 6. Here the CDR3 reads CASSIRSGIETQYF. Written as DNA, the CDR3 is TGTGCCAGTAGTATTAGGAGCGGGATTGAGACCCAGTACTTC.

The V gene is TRBV5-1, the J gene TRBJ2-1, with TRBD2 matching over 12 bases. The V gene end was trimmed by 6 bases and the J gene end by 5 bases; junction bases not matched to a gene: 6. Germline CDR1 SGHRS, CDR2 YFSETQ. The CDR3 loop spans 15 amino acids. The CDR3 sequence: CASTPLAGGHNEQFF. The CDR3 nucleotides read TGCGCCAGCACCCCACTAGCGGGGGGCCACAATGAGCAGTTCTTC.

This chain connects TRBV27 to TRBJ1-1, with D hard to call. Trimming took off 3 bases at V and 2 bases at J, with 13 bases between the two ends. This CDR3 region has 15 residues. Per germline, CDR1 MNHEY and CDR2 SMNVEV (reference sequence). The CDR3 protein is CASSFSRGLNTEAFF. The CDR3 nucleotides are TGTGCCAGCAGTTTTTCGCGCGGGCTAAACACTGAAGCTTTCTTT.

This clone was found many times. The gene calls are TRBV29-1 and TRBJ2-5, with unresolved D. The length of the CDR3 is 12 residues. V lost 3 bases to trimming and J lost 1 base, with 6 bases between them. Germline V gene lookup returns CDR1 SQVTM and CDR2 ANQGSEA. The CDR3 reads CSVDVAQETQYF. In DNA form, the CDR3 reads TGCAGCGTTGACGTGGCCCAAGAGACCCAGTACTTC.

About this clone: Distinct nucleotide sequences in the sample also encode this CDR3. The rearrangement joins TRBV7-2 to TRBJ1-3; 9 bases line up with TRBD1. With V trimmed by 5 bases and J by 7 bases, 3 bases remained unmatched. The CDR3 has 13 amino acids. Germline-derived CDR1 and CDR2 are SGHTA and FQGNSA. CDR3 nucleotide sequence: TGTGCCAGCAGCCTAGGACAGGGGAACACCATATATTTT. Translated, it gives CASSLGQGNTIYF.

This clone showed up many times. The chain is built from TRBV4-2 and TRBJ2-1; D is perhaps TRBD1 (6 bases). The CDR3 totals 13 residues. The V gene lost 4 bases and the J gene lost 8 bases, with 12 bases spanning the gap. Germline CDR1 reads LGHNA; CDR2 reads YNFKEQ. The chain's CDR3 is CASSLQGQDEQFF. The CDR3 DNA sequence: TGTGCCAGCAGCCTACAGGGTCAGGATGAGCAGTTCTTC.

The rearrangement uses TRBV18 and TRBJ2-7; TRBD1 aligns across 12 bases. Trimming took 4 bases from V and 1 from J; bases not matched to a gene: 8. The CDR3 loop spans 17 amino acids. Germline-derived CDR1 and CDR2 are KGHSH and LQKENI. CDR3 nucleotide sequence: TGTGCCAGCTCACGTCCCGGGACAGGGGGCTTTTCCTACGAGCAGTACTTC. It is translated as CASSRPGTGGFSYEQYF.

This clone was observed a handful of times. This chain uses TRBV5-4 with TRBJ2-5, with D hard to call. The J call may be wrong; the DNA end is better matched by TRBJ2-7. This CDR3 is built from 13 residues. The germline V gene encodes CDR1 SGHNT and CDR2 YYREEE (reference sequence). The CDR3 DNA reads as TGTGCCAGCAGCTTGGCGGGTCCCTACGAGCAGTACTTC. Protein sequence: CASSLAGPYEQYF.

Only a few counts were recorded for this clone. The chain has TRBV19 and TRBJ2-3; D unresolved. Germline CDR1 reads LNHDA; CDR2 reads SQIVND (reference sequence). The CDR3 covers 14 residues. Between the trimmed V and J ends, which lost 4 bases and 0 bases, there was a span of 8 bases. CDR3 loop: CASSRLVSTDTQYF. In DNA form, the CDR3 reads TGTGCCAGTAGTAGGTTAGTCAGCACAGATACGCAGTATTTT.

J is TRBJ2-1 and V is TRBV19, with TRBD2 matching 7 bases. Germline CDR1 reads LNHDA; CDR2 reads SQIVND (reference sequence). V lost 5 bases to trimming and J lost 5 bases; unmatched junction nucleotides: 3. This CDR3 has 13 amino acids. The CDR3 DNA reads TGTGCCAGTAGTTCGGGACTAAACAATGAGCAGTTCTTC. Protein: CASSSGLNNEQFF.

There are a few counts of this clone. This chain uses TRBV7-3 with TRBJ2-7, with TRBD1 matching 9 bases. Germline CDR1 is SGHTA and CDR2 is FQGTGA. This CDR3 comprises 14 residues. With 4 bases clipped from V and 6 bases from J, the junction kept 7 bases outside the gene matches. The CDR3 sequence is CASSSETGGGEQYF. CDR3 coding DNA: TGTGCCAGCAGCTCAGAGACAGGGGGAGGCGAGCAGTACTTC.

This clone was observed a few times. J is TRBJ1-3 and V is TRBV5-1; TRBD1 is a possible D gene (6 bases). Germline V gene data show CDR1 as SGHRS and CDR2 as YFSETQ. V lost 5 bases to trimming and J lost 2 bases, with 14 bases between them. The CDR3 is 15 amino acids. CDR3 region: CASREDSTAGNTIYF. The DNA of the CDR3 is TGCGCCAGCAGAGAGGACAGTACGGCTGGAAACACCATATATTTT.

The rearrangement links TRBV6-4 to TRBJ1-2, with 8 positions matching TRBD1. Germline trimming cut 6 bases from V and 2 bases from J; bases unmatched to any gene: 5. The CDR3 length is 14 residues. CDR1 and CDR2 from the germline V gene are MRHNA and SNTAGT. CDR3 coding DNA: TGTGCCAGCAGCCCAACAGGGGGGAACTATGGCTACACCTTC. Translated, it gives CASSPTGGNYGYTF.

The V gene is TRBV5-1, the J gene TRBJ1-2; D remains ambiguous. CDR1 and CDR2 from the germline V gene are SGHRS and YFSETQ. With 0 bases removed from V and 4 bases from J, the gap between germline ends came to 10 bases. CDR3 length: 14 residues. CDR3 DNA sequence: TGCGCCAGCAGCTTGGTGGAGGGAGGCTATGGCTACACCTTC. Translating gives CASSLVEGGYGYTF.

This clone has only a few counts. The chain combines TRBV16 with TRBJ2-1; D may be TRBD1 (6 bases). The ends were cut back, 0 bases at V and 12 bases at J, with 12 bases in the middle. The CDR3 is 13 residues long. Germline V lookup: CDR1 KGHSY, CDR2 FQNENV. CDR3 loop: CASSQSGGVVQFF. DNA of the CDR3: TGTGCCAGCAGCCAATCAGGGGGAGTTGTGCAGTTCTTC.

The J gene is TRBJ1-2, the V gene TRBV6-4, with a tentative D call TRBD1 (5 bases). This CDR3 contains 15 residues. Trimming took off 1 base at V and 2 bases at J, with 11 bases between the two ends. Germline CDR1 and CDR2: MRHNA and SNTAGT. The CDR3 DNA sequence: TGTGCCAGCAGTGACTTTCCGCAGGGAAACTATGGCTACACCTTC. Protein sequence: CASSDFPQGNYGYTF.

This clone was seen more than once but under ten times. The chain carries TRBV2 and TRBJ2-1, with D uncertain. This CDR3 is 13 amino acids long. V was clipped by 0 bases and J by 4 bases, with 4 bases between them. Germline-derived CDR1 and CDR2 are SNHLY and FYNNEI. CDR3: CASSEAAYNEQFF. The CDR3 bases are TGTGCCAGCAGTGAAGCAGCGTACAATGAGCAGTTCTTC.

This chain connects TRBV5-1 to TRBJ1-1; 7 bases agree with TRBD1. This CDR3 spans 14 amino acids. V shed 4 bases, J shed 0 bases, and the junction held 3 bases outside the gene matches. Germline V gene data show CDR1 as SGHRS and CDR2 as YFSETQ. DNA for the CDR3: TGCGCCAGCAGCGTCACAGGGGTGAACACTGAAGCTTTCTTT. This translates into CASSVTGVNTEAFF. The full variable domain, in which reference TRBV5-1 and TRBJ1-1 provide the parts outside the CDR3, is KAGVTQTPRYLIKTRGQQVTLSCSPISGHRSVSWYQQTPGQGLQFLFEYFSETQRNKGNFPGRFSGRQFSNSRSEMNVSTLELGDSALYLCASSVTGVNTEAFFGQGTRLTVV.

Only a few counts were recorded for this clone. This chain uses TRBV5-5 with TRBJ2-3; no definite D call. Trimming shortened V by 4 bases and J by 0 bases, and 24 bases separated the two germline ends. Germline assignment: CDR1 SGHKS and CDR2 YYEKEE (reference sequence). This CDR3 is built from 19 residues. This chain's CDR3 is CASSSKSRSSSSSTDTQYF. CDR3 bases: TGTGCCAGCAGCAGCAAATCTAGGTCATCCTCTTCTAGCACAGATACGCAGTATTTT.

Only a few counts were recorded for this clone. V is TRBV7-2 and J is TRBJ2-7; maybe TRBD2 (6 bases). The germline V gene has CDR1 SGHTA and CDR2 FQGNSA. This CDR3 comprises 17 residues. Deletions cut 0 bases from V and 1 base from J, with 16 bases between. In nucleotides, the CDR3 is TGTGCCAGCAGCTTAGCGAGAAAAACCGGGACTTCCTACGAGCAGTACTTC. Amino acid sequence: CASSLARKTGTSYEQYF.

This clone was observed at least ten times. The J gene is TRBJ2-6, the V gene TRBV30; no firm D call. The CDR3 totals 12 residues. Trimming took 4 bases from V and 2 from J, leaving 3 bases between them. CDR1 is GTSNPN, CDR2 SVGIG, per germline (reference sequence). The DNA of the CDR3 is TGTGCCTGGACCACTGGGGCCAACGTCCTGACTTTC. This codes for CAWTTGANVLTF.

The chain carries TRBV27 and TRBJ2-4, with D perhaps TRBD2 (5 bases). Germline lookup yields CDR1 MNHEY and CDR2 SMNVEV (reference sequence). V dropped 5 bases and J dropped 0 bases, with 11 bases sitting between them. The CDR3 extends over 15 amino acids. The CDR3 DNA sequence: TGTGCCAGCAGTGCGCCGGGGATAGCCAAAAACATTCAGTACTTC. This translates into CASSAPGIAKNIQYF.